A single sample gave rise to the 23 T cell receptor beta chains below, sequenced in a study of blood T cell repertoires in COVID-19. Clones were sequenced by immunoSEQ multiplex PCR, and TCRdb holds only the in-frame ones, with some missing. The repertoire holds some 390,000 clones, over 75% seen once, with about 1.1% in the top ten. Sequencing was done on a sample of PBMCs or T cells enriched from blood (not recorded which). These TCRs come from a man between 25 and 39 years old who had recovered from COVID-19.

In the case of this clone: Other DNA sequences from this sample encode an identical CDR3 as well. The genes are TRBV18 and TRBJ2-7, with TRBD1 as a possible D gene (5 bases). The germline CDR1 and CDR2 sequences are KGHSH and LQKENI. The CDR3 totals 14 residues. The V end lost 2 bases, the J end lost 0 bases, and 8 bases lay between the germline ends. CDR3 amino acids: CASSPGASSYEQYF. The DNA of the CDR3 is TGTGCCAGCTCACCAGGGGCGAGCTCCTACGAGCAGTACTTC.

The chain joins TRBV11-2 to TRBJ2-2; the D gene is possibly TRBD2 (5 bases). This CDR3 comprises 13 residues. Germline loops: CDR1 SGHAT, CDR2 FQNNGV. V shed 6 bases and J shed 5 bases, with 10 bases lying between them. CDR3 coding DNA: TGTGCCAGCAGAACCGGGGTGACCGGGGAGCTGTTTTTT. It is translated as CASRTGVTGELFF.

As to this clone: The sample holds other DNA sequences that translate to the same CDR3. CDR3 residues: CSVSRVLNTEAFF. For the CDR3, the DNA is TGCAGCGTTTCTCGAGTGCTGAACACTGAAGCTTTCTTT. The chain carries TRBV29-1 and TRBJ1-1; unclear D gene. Germline V lookup: CDR1 SQVTM, CDR2 ANQGSEA. The CDR3 covers 13 residues. V was shortened by 5 bases and J by 0 bases, with 10 bases between the two germline ends.

In this sample, this clone turned up once. The V gene is TRBV3-1 (or the pseudogene TRBV3-2), the J gene TRBJ2-6; 12 bases are a match to TRBD2. Germline V gene data show CDR1 as LGHDT and CDR2 as YNNKEL (reference sequence). The junction had 7 bases not matched to a gene; V was cut back by 4 bases and J by 0 bases. This CDR3 has 19 amino acids. This CDR3 reads CASSPTSGREGSGANVLTF. The CDR3 bases are TGTGCCAGCAGCCCGACTAGCGGGAGAGAAGGCTCTGGGGCCAACGTCCTGACTTTC.

The chain joins TRBV18 to TRBJ2-1; D perhaps matches TRBD2 (6 bases). V shed 1 base and J shed 9 bases, with 16 bases lying between them. The CDR3 has 15 residues. The germline CDR1 and CDR2 sequences are KGHSH and LQKENI. The CDR3 DNA is TGTGCCAGCTCACCACGGAACATCGACGGGAGTGAGCAGTTCTTC. Translating gives CASSPRNIDGSEQFF.

The genes are TRBV7-8 and TRBJ2-1, with D possibly being TRBD2 (6 bases). The CDR3 contains 17 residues. V gave up 5 bases and J gave up 7 bases, with 24 bases separating them. Germline V gene lookup returns CDR1 SGHVS and CDR2 FQNEAQ. CDR3 sequence (DNA): TGTGCCAGCAGCCCGCATCTAGTGAGGGGAGGTCGGAATGAGCAGTTCTTC. Residues: CASSPHLVRGGRNEQFF.

V is TRBV21-1 and J is TRBJ2-5; the table calls TRBD2, which could not be checked here. TRBV21-1 is shown as a pseudogene. This CDR3 has 17 amino acids. The CDR3: CASSLTPGLAGLETQYF. DNA for the CDR3: TGTGCCAGCAGCCTCACGCCGGGACTAGCGGGATTAGAGACCCAGTACTTC.

The chain is built from TRBV27 and TRBJ1-2; D may be TRBD1 (6 bases). The V end was cut by 0 bases, the J end by 0 bases, with 8 bases between. The CDR3 spans 15 residues. Looked up from germline, CDR1 is MNHEY and CDR2 is SMNVEV (reference sequence). CDR3 sequence (DNA): TGTGCCAGCAGTTTATCGACAGGAACTAACTATGGCTACACCTTC. Translation: CASSLSTGTNYGYTF.

The chain recombines TRBV6-4 with TRBJ1-1, with a weak D call TRBD1 (6 bases). V was cut by 5 bases and J by 3 bases, with 10 bases left in between. The CDR3 is 13 amino acids. CDR1 and CDR2 from the germline V gene are MRHNA and SNTAGT. CDR3 loop: CASSPRGDTEAFF. CDR3 sequence (DNA): TGTGCCAGCAGTCCCAGGGGCGACACTGAAGCTTTCTTT.

This clone appeared a single time. V is TRBV27 and J is TRBJ2-2, with 9 nucleotides matching TRBD2. The J segment lost 5 bases and the V segment lost 7 bases, leaving 5 bases of the junction unmatched. The CDR3 totals 14 residues. Germline V CDR1 and CDR2: MNHEY, SMNVEV (reference sequence). CDR3 nucleotide sequence: TGTGCCAGCACGCGGACTAGCGATACCGGGGAGCTGTTTTTT. It specifies CASTRTSDTGELFF.

The chain is built from TRBV19 and TRBJ2-3; 12 nucleotides match TRBD1. The length of the CDR3 is 16 residues. Germline V gene lookup returns CDR1 LNHDA and CDR2 SQIVND (reference sequence). V lost 6 bases, J lost 4 bases, and 8 bases stayed unmatched. The CDR3 region has the DNA TGTGCCAGTAGCAATCCGGGACAGGGGGCCGCAGATACGCAGTATTTT. The encoded protein is CASSNPGQGAADTQYF.

The gene calls are TRBV2 and TRBJ1-2; 7 bases line up with TRBD1. The CDR3 is made up of 13 amino acids. The germline V gene has CDR1 SNHLY and CDR2 FYNNEI. V shed 7 bases, J shed 4 bases, and the junction held 6 bases outside the gene matches. CDR3 nucleotide sequence: TGTGCCAGCACTCGGACAGGCATCTATGGCTACACCTTC. Translated, it gives CASTRTGIYGYTF.

The V and J genes are TRBV28 and TRBJ1-5; D is uncertain. V lost 1 base and J 3 bases, leaving 7 bases between the germline ends. The V gene's germline CDR1 is MDHEN and CDR2 SYDVKM. The CDR3 runs 14 residues. CDR3 protein: CASSLSQPNQPQHF. CDR3 nucleotide sequence: TGTGCCAGCAGTTTATCACAGCCCAATCAGCCCCAGCATTTT.

V and J are TRBV12-3 or TRBV12-4 and TRBJ2-7, with no clear D. There are 12 residues in the CDR3. V lost 4 bases and J 6 bases, leaving 10 bases between the germline ends. This chain's CDR3 is CASSYEVGEQYF. CDR3 sequence (DNA): TGTGCCAGCAGTTACGAGGTCGGCGAGCAGTACTTC.

The CDR3, as DNA: TGTGCCAGCAGCCCCCGGCTGGGGGGGGACGTGGGCACAGATACGCAGTATTTT. It yields the protein CASSPRLGGDVGTDTQYF. This chain uses TRBV9 with TRBJ2-3, with 7 bases matching TRBD2. V dropped 4 bases and J dropped 1; count of bases not matched to a gene: 15. Germline CDR1 SGDLS, CDR2 YYNGEE. This CDR3 spans 18 amino acids.

This chain links TRBV19 with TRBJ1-1, with 9 bases fitting TRBD1. The CDR3 covers 14 residues. Germline-derived CDR1 and CDR2 are LNHDA and SQIVND (reference sequence). The V and J ends lost 9 bases and 0 bases, in that order; junction bases with no gene match: 5. CDR3 bases: TGTGCCAGCCAGAGGGACAGGGTGAACACTGAAGCTTTCTTT. Translating gives CASQRDRVNTEAFF.

This clone was recorded once. This sequence joins TRBV4-1 and TRBJ2-1, with TRBD2 as a possible D gene (5 bases). V shed 2 bases and J shed 5 bases, with 16 bases lying between them. From germline, CDR1 is MGHRA and CDR2 YSYEKL. This CDR3 has 16 residues. The CDR3 DNA reads as TGCGCCAGCAGCCAACCCGGGGTAGCCCCAAACAATGAGCAGTTCTTC. The encoded protein is CASSQPGVAPNNEQFF.

The rearrangement uses TRBV19 and TRBJ1-5, with 7 bases that match TRBD1. The CDR3 is 15 residues long. The V gene end was trimmed by 3 bases and the J gene end by 0 bases; junction bases not matched to a gene: 2. Germline V CDR1 and CDR2: LNHDA, SQIVND (reference sequence). CDR3 DNA sequence: TGTGCCAGTAGTATGGGACAGTCTAGCAATCAGCCCCAGCATTTT. Amino acid sequence: CASSMGQSSNQPQHF.

This chain connects TRBV5-5 to TRBJ2-7; weak D call: TRBD2 (6 bases). V lost 0 bases, J lost 6 bases, and 7 bases lay in between. Germline assignment: CDR1 SGHKS and CDR2 YYEKEE (reference sequence). The CDR3 has 12 residues. CDR3 region: CASSLEGGEQYF. The CDR3 bases are TGTGCCAGCAGCTTGGAGGGAGGCGAGCAGTACTTC.

The chain recombines TRBV30 with TRBJ1-1; perhaps TRBD1 as D (5 bases). The CDR3 extends over 15 amino acids. Trimming left V 2 bases short and J 11 bases short, with 24 bases between. Germline values: CDR1 GTSNPN, CDR2 SVGIG (reference sequence). CDR3 bases: TGTGCCTGGAGTCAGGCGGGGCACGGGCTCGGTGAGGCTTTCTTT. This codes for CAWSQAGHGLGEAFF.

V usage is TRBV19 and J usage is TRBJ1-5, with D perhaps matching TRBD1 (5 bases). V lost 7 bases and J lost 2, with 12 bases in between. CDR1 and CDR2 (germline): LNHDA, SQIVND (reference sequence). This CDR3 comprises 14 residues. CDR3 amino acids: CASTQGIGNQPQHF. The CDR3 DNA sequence: TGTGCCAGTACTCAGGGCATTGGCAATCAGCCCCAGCATTTT.

A word on this clone: Distinct nucleotide sequences in the sample also encode this CDR3. The rearrangement uses TRBV12-3 or TRBV12-4 and TRBJ2-1; possible D gene TRBD2, 6 bases. Trimming took off 6 bases at V and 7 bases at J, with 10 bases between the two ends. The CDR3 is 12 amino acids. The CDR3 DNA reads as TGTGCCAGCAGCCTCGGGGGTAATGAGCAGTTCTTC. It encodes CASSLGGNEQFF.

V and J are TRBV6-5 and TRBJ2-2; 8 nucleotides agree with TRBD1. The V gene's germline CDR1 is MNHEY and CDR2 SVGAGI. The trim removed 5 bases at V and 2 bases at J, leaving 4 bases unmatched. The CDR3 runs to 15 residues. As DNA, the CDR3 is TGTGCCAGCAGTACGCAGGGGGCCAACACCGGGGAGCTGTTTTTT. Encoded protein: CASSTQGANTGELFF.